The next 30 T cell receptor beta chains were all read from a single sample in a study of blood T cell repertoires in COVID-19. Measured with immunoSEQ multiplex PCR; TCRdb has only the in-frame clones, and not every one. The table includes 400,000 to 500,000 clones, roughly 90% detected once. The sample comprised PBMCs or T cells enriched from blood (not recorded which). Receptors were obtained from a woman in her late teens or twenties who had been exposed to COVID-19.

The V call is TRBV2, the J call TRBJ2-3, with 14 nucleotides matching TRBD2. V was pared by 6 bases and J by 1 base, with 18 bases of the junction left unmatched. This CDR3 is built from 21 residues. CDR1 SNHLY and CDR2 FYNNEI come from the germline V gene. DNA for the CDR3: TGTGCCAGCAGCGGCTCCGGACTAGCGGGGGGACAATCTTGGGGCACAGATACGCAGTATTTT. Amino acid sequence: CASSGSGLAGGQSWGTDTQYF.

The chain links TRBV18 to TRBJ1-3; 9 bases fit TRBD1. This CDR3 has 19 residues. The J segment lost 3 bases and the V segment lost 3 bases, leaving 15 bases of the junction unmatched. Germline loops: CDR1 KGHSH, CDR2 LQKENI. CDR3 nucleotide sequence: TGTGCCAGCTCACCCCTACCAAAAACAGGGGGCTTAAGTGGAAACACCATATATTTT. This encodes CASSPLPKTGGLSGNTIYF.

The genes are TRBV19 and TRBJ2-2; 7 bases line up with TRBD1. The trim removed 7 bases at V and 1 base at J, leaving 12 bases unmatched. Germline V gene data show CDR1 as LNHDA and CDR2 as SQIVND (reference sequence). The length of the CDR3 is 17 residues. The CDR3 is CASNQGAGTENTGELFF. The CDR3 DNA reads as TGTGCCAGTAACCAAGGGGCCGGGACAGAGAACACCGGGGAGCTGTTTTTT.

The rearrangement uses TRBV5-1 and TRBJ2-7; 9 bases fit TRBD1. The CDR3 loop spans 13 amino acids. The V segment lost 7 bases and the J segment 2 bases; nucleotides outside the gene matches: 4. CDR1 is SGHRS, CDR2 YFSETQ, per germline. The CDR3 DNA reads TGCGCCAGCGGGGACAGGGATGCCTACGAGCAGTACTTC. As protein: CASGDRDAYEQYF.

CDR3 in DNA: TGTGCCAGTAGCCATAGACTAGCGGGGAACACCGGGGAGCTGTTTTTT. The encoded protein is CASSHRLAGNTGELFF. The V call is TRBV19, the J call TRBJ2-2; 10 positions match TRBD2. The trim removed 6 bases at V and 1 base at J, leaving 5 bases unmatched. CDR3 length: 16 residues. The V gene's germline CDR1 is LNHDA and CDR2 SQIVND (reference sequence).

The rearrangement joins TRBV30 to TRBJ1-1, with D uncertain. The V gene's germline CDR1 is GTSNPN and CDR2 SVGIG (reference sequence). The CDR3 totals 13 residues. The ends were cut back, 4 bases at V and 6 bases at J, with 15 bases in the middle. The CDR3 DNA reads as TGTGCCTGGAACGTACAGTGGGTCTCTGAAGCTTTCTTT. It encodes CAWNVQWVSEAFF.

The chain combines TRBV7-2 with TRBJ1-2, with 7 nucleotides matching TRBD1. Germline lookup yields CDR1 SGHTA and CDR2 FQGNSA. Losses at the gene ends were 8 bases for V and 8 bases for J; bases not matched to a gene: 11. This CDR3 has 13 amino acids. The CDR3 DNA reads TGTGCCAGCTCGAGACAGGGACCGCAGGGCTACACCTTC. It specifies CASSRQGPQGYTF.

This clone was found once. The chain joins TRBV13 to TRBJ2-7; 10 bases match TRBD2. The CDR3 has 15 amino acids. The V gene's germline CDR1 is PRHDT and CDR2 FYEKMQ (reference sequence). The V segment lost 0 bases and the J segment 5 bases; nucleotides outside the gene matches: 4. The CDR3 is CASSLGGTSVDEQYF. CDR3 nucleotide sequence: TGTGCCAGCAGCTTAGGTGGGACTAGCGTCGACGAGCAGTACTTC.

The chain carries TRBV7-3 and TRBJ2-5, with 7 nucleotides matching TRBD2. This CDR3 has 14 residues. Germline CDR1 SGHTA, CDR2 FQGTGA. Trimming at V came to 4 bases and at J to 2 bases, leaving 4 bases not matched to a gene. CDR3 in amino acids: CASSSGLPQETQYF. The CDR3 nucleotides read TGTGCCAGCAGCTCGGGACTACCTCAAGAGACCCAGTACTTC.

The chain carries TRBV4-3 and TRBJ2-1; D gene unclear. This CDR3 has 14 residues. Germline CDR1 is LGHNA and CDR2 is YSLEER. Between the trimmed V and J ends, which lost 2 bases and 8 bases, there was a span of 13 bases. CDR3 DNA: TGCGCCAGCAGCCAAAATCAACTAACCTATGAGCAGTTCTTC. This encodes CASSQNQLTYEQFF.

The chain couples TRBV6-4 to TRBJ2-1; 9 bases agree with TRBD2. Losses at the gene ends were 3 bases for V and 3 bases for J; bases not matched to a gene: 12. CDR3 length: 18 residues. Germline values: CDR1 MRHNA, CDR2 SNTAGT. CDR3: CASSETGLSGGFYNEQFF. CDR3 nucleotide sequence: TGTGCCAGCAGTGAGACTGGCCTTAGCGGGGGCTTCTACAATGAGCAGTTCTTC.

The chain combines TRBV4-1 with TRBJ2-7; 8 bases are shared with TRBD2. This CDR3 has 14 amino acids. Germline lookup yields CDR1 MGHRA and CDR2 YSYEKL. Losses at the gene ends were 3 bases for V and 1 base for J; bases not matched to a gene: 2. CDR3 sequence reads: CASSHLAGSYEQYF. In nucleotides, the CDR3 is TGCGCCAGCAGCCACTTAGCGGGATCCTACGAGCAGTACTTC.

This clone was counted once. The chain is built from TRBV19 and TRBJ2-3, with TRBD2 matching over 11 bases. This CDR3 has 15 amino acids. V was clipped by 5 bases and J by 2 bases; unmatched bases: 3. Germline CDR1 reads LNHDA; CDR2 reads SQIVND (reference sequence). Here the CDR3 DNA reads TGTGCCAGTAGTCCGACTAGCGGGGACACAGATACGCAGTATTTT. Amino acids: CASSPTSGDTDTQYF.

The J gene is TRBJ2-5, the V gene TRBV7-9; a possible D gene is TRBD2 (7 bases). Germline V gene data show CDR1 as SEHNR and CDR2 as FQNEAQ (reference sequence). The V gene lost 1 base and the J gene lost 5 bases, with 11 bases spanning the gap. The CDR3 spans 14 residues. CDR3 protein: CASSLDGGRETQYF. Written as DNA, the CDR3 is TGTGCCAGCAGCTTAGACGGGGGGCGGGAGACCCAGTACTTC.

The genes are TRBV3-1 (or the pseudogene TRBV3-2) and TRBJ1-3, with TRBD1 identical over 7 bases. V trimming: 4 bases; J trimming: 2 bases; junction bases outside the gene matches: 11. CDR3 length: 17 amino acids. Germline lookup yields CDR1 LGHDT and CDR2 YNNKEL (reference sequence). This CDR3 is CASSPYKDRAAGNTIYF. In nucleotides, the CDR3 is TGTGCCAGCAGCCCTTACAAAGACAGGGCCGCTGGAAACACCATATATTTT.

CDR3 sequence: CASSIPGLRGYGYTF. The DNA for the CDR3 is TGTGCCAGCAGTATACCAGGGTTGCGTGGATATGGCTACACCTTC. The V gene is TRBV28, the J gene TRBJ1-2; weak D call: TRBD1 (5 bases). Germline V gene lookup returns CDR1 MDHEN and CDR2 SYDVKM. This CDR3 is built from 15 residues. V was clipped by 5 bases and J by 5 bases, with 18 bases between them.

The V gene is TRBV27, the J gene TRBJ1-1; D is uncertain. V was pared by 7 bases and J by 2 bases, with 17 bases between. Germline assignment: CDR1 MNHEY and CDR2 SMNVEV (reference sequence). The CDR3 loop spans 15 amino acids. DNA of the CDR3: TGTGCCAGCACCTTACTGGGAGACCCAAACACTGAAGCTTTCTTT. Translation gives CASTLLGDPNTEAFF.

The chain has TRBV11-2 and TRBJ2-7, with 8 bases identical to TRBD1. CDR1 is SGHAT and CDR2 is FQNNGV in the germline V gene. With V trimmed by 5 bases and J by 3 bases, 6 bases remained unmatched. This CDR3 is built from 14 residues. CDR3 residues: CASSLRGQDYEQYF. CDR3 DNA sequence: TGTGCCAGCAGCCTACGGGGACAGGACTACGAGCAGTACTTC.

The chain combines TRBV2 with TRBJ2-2; D perhaps matches TRBD1 (6 bases). Trimming cost V 6 bases and J 6 bases, with 14 bases left between them. The CDR3 loop spans 14 amino acids. The germline CDR1 and CDR2 sequences are SNHLY and FYNNEI. The CDR3 sequence: CASRAQAGAGELFF. CDR3 in DNA: TGTGCCAGCAGGGCCCAAGCAGGGGCCGGGGAGCTGTTTTTT.

The chain carries TRBV5-3 and TRBJ2-7; D is unresolved. TRBV5-3 carries the ORF label, with uncertain function. The germline V and J ends were trimmed by 4 bases and 0 bases, with 11 bases remaining between them. CDR3 length: 14 residues. The CDR3 protein is CARSIVQSSYEQYF. Written as DNA, the CDR3 is TGTGCCAGAAGCATTGTACAGAGCTCCTACGAGCAGTACTTC.

The chain carries TRBV19 and TRBJ1-2; D is uncertain. The CDR3 is made up of 11 amino acids. V dropped 6 bases and J dropped 9 bases, with 11 bases sitting between them. CDR1 is LNHDA, CDR2 SQIVND, per germline (reference sequence). The CDR3 spells CASREGLSYTF. In DNA, the CDR3 is TGTGCCAGTAGAGAAGGACTCAGCTACACCTTC. Filled out from reference TRBV19 and TRBJ1-2, the complete variable domain reads DGGITQSPKYLFRKEGQNVTLSCEQNLNHDAMYWYRQDPGQGLRLIYYSQIVNDFQKGDIAEGYSVSREKKESFPLTVTSAQKNPTAFYLCASREGLSYTFGSGTRLTVV.

J is TRBJ2-7 and V is TRBV5-1; maybe TRBD2 (6 bases). CDR1 is SGHRS and CDR2 is YFSETQ in the germline V gene. This CDR3 is built from 14 residues. V shed 4 bases and J shed 3 bases, with 14 bases lying between them. CDR3 in amino acids: CASSVDWGGYEQYF. The DNA of the CDR3 is TGCGCCAGCAGCGTGGACTGGGGAGGCTACGAGCAGTACTTC.

The chain joins TRBV5-4 to TRBJ1-4; 9 bases fit TRBD1. Trimming at V came to 3 bases and at J to 0 bases, leaving 3 bases not matched to a gene. The CDR3 extends over 16 amino acids. The germline V gene encodes CDR1 SGHNT and CDR2 YYREEE (reference sequence). The CDR3 DNA sequence: TGTGCCAGCAGCTCAGGGACAGGGTCAACTAATGAAAAACTGTTTTTT. Translated: CASSSGTGSTNEKLFF.

The chain couples TRBV19 to TRBJ2-5, with 11 bases aligning to TRBD2. After removal of 1 base from V and 4 bases from J, the junction contained 17 bases not matched to a gene. Germline CDR1 LNHDA, CDR2 SQIVND (reference sequence). The CDR3 length is 20 residues. The DNA for the CDR3 is TGTGCCAGTAGTATAGCGGGGACCCGGGGGCTAGCGGGAGGCGGAGAGACCCAGTACTTC. Translation: CASSIAGTRGLAGGGETQYF.

The chain is built from TRBV2 and TRBJ2-2, with D possibly TRBD2 on 6 matching bases. Trimming pared 7 bases from V and 2 bases from J, leaving 11 bases between. The CDR3 consists of 14 residues. Germline V gene lookup returns CDR1 SNHLY and CDR2 FYNNEI. DNA of the CDR3: TGTGCCAGCATTAGGGACTTCAACACCGGGGAGCTGTTTTTT. Translated, it gives CASIRDFNTGELFF.

V and J are TRBV28 and TRBJ1-2; 7 nucleotides align to TRBD1. The V and J ends lost 2 bases and 8 bases, in that order; junction bases with no gene match: 5. The CDR3 extends over 13 amino acids. Germline values: CDR1 MDHEN, CDR2 SYDVKM. In DNA, the CDR3 is TGTGCCAGCAGTTTAATCAGGGGGACCGGCTACACCTTC. The encoded protein is CASSLIRGTGYTF.

This clone occurred a few times. V and J are TRBV6-5 and TRBJ1-5, with TRBD1 identical over 7 bases. CDR1 is MNHEY and CDR2 is SVGAGI in the germline V gene. V shed 2 bases and J 3 bases; nucleotides not matched to a gene: 4. This CDR3 has 15 amino acids. This CDR3 is CASSYHRGFNQPQHF. For the CDR3, the DNA is TGTGCCAGCAGTTACCACAGGGGTTTCAATCAGCCCCAGCATTTT.

The rearrangement links TRBV9 to TRBJ1-3; 9 bases are shared with TRBD1. The CDR3 contains 13 residues. CDR1 and CDR2 (germline): SGDLS, YYNGEE. The V and J ends lost 3 bases and 9 bases, in that order; junction bases with no gene match: 4. The CDR3: CASSERTGATIYF. The CDR3 nucleotides read TGTGCCAGCAGCGAAAGGACAGGGGCCACCATATATTTT.

This chain connects TRBV11-2 to TRBJ2-5, with a tentative D call TRBD1 (5 bases). The CDR3 is 14 residues long. Germline V gene lookup returns CDR1 SGHAT and CDR2 FQNNGV. Trimming left V 5 bases short and J 5 bases short, with 15 bases between. CDR3 sequence: CASSTGLVRETQYF. CDR3 DNA: TGTGCCAGCAGCACAGGATTGGTGCGGGAGACCCAGTACTTC. Filled out from reference TRBV11-2 and TRBJ2-5, the complete variable domain reads EAGVAQSPRYKIIEKRQSVAFWCNPISGHATLYWYQQILGQGPKLLIQFQNNGVVDDSQLPKDRFSAERLKGVDSTLKIQPAKLEDSAVYLCASSTGLVRETQYFGPGTRLLVL.

This sequence joins TRBV5-1 and TRBJ2-1; the match to TRBD2 covers 7 bases. The germline CDR1 and CDR2 sequences are SGHRS and YFSETQ. The CDR3 is 21 residues long. V gave up 2 bases and J gave up 0 bases; unmatched junction bases: 20. CDR3 DNA sequence: TGCGCCAGCAGCTTTGCCCGGGGGGTGGGAGGCATAAAAAGCTCCTACAATGAGCAGTTCTTC. It codes for CASSFARGVGGIKSSYNEQFF. The full variable domain, its missing parts supplied by reference TRBV5-1 and TRBJ2-1, is KAGVTQTPRYLIKTRGQQVTLSCSPISGHRSVSWYQQTPGQGLQFLFEYFSETQRNKGNFPGRFSGRQFSNSRSEMNVSTLELGDSALYLCASSFARGVGGIKSSYNEQFFGPGTRLTVL.